These T cell receptor beta chains were read from a single sample in a study of blood T cell repertoires in COVID-19. Here immunoSEQ multiplex PCR was the method, and the copy in TCRdb shows in-frame clones only, minus some. Of tens of thousands of clones in the sample, about four fifths were seen once. Sample: peripheral blood. The receptors here all came from a human donor in a cohort sampled during active COVID-19. The CDR3 runs from the conserved cysteine through the conserved F or W. The D gene is left open where the match is weak. The size of a clone is reported for some rows only, either as once, few or many, or as a class for expanded clones.

CDR3 | DNA | size | J | V | D
CASSPPGQVYNEQFF | TGTGCCAGCAGCCCCCCGGGACAGGTTTACAATGAGCAGTTCTTC | - | TRBJ2-1 | TRBV7-9 | TRBD1
CASGGQGGITGELFF | TGTGCCAGCGGGGGACAGGGGGGGATCACCGGGGAGCTGTTTTTT | - | TRBJ2-2 | TRBV28 | TRBD1
CASSQGRTRIYEQYF | TGTGCCAGCAGCCAAGGGCGGACTAGAATCTACGAGCAGTACTTC | - | TRBJ2-7 | TRBV3-1/TRBV3-2 | TRBD2
CASSLDQTSGGMADTQYF | TGCGCCAGCAGCTTGGACCAGACTAGCGGGGGGATGGCAGATACGCAGTATTTT | - | TRBJ2-3 | TRBV5-1 | TRBD2
CASSFTGTGELFF | TGTGCCAGCAGTTTCACAGGGACCGGGGAGCTGTTTTTT | few | TRBJ2-2 | TRBV27 | -
CASSVTTGNTGELFF | TGCGCCAGCAGCGTTACAACAGGGAACACCGGGGAGCTGTTTTTT | - | TRBJ2-2 | TRBV5-1 | -
CASSFTGNQPQHF | TGTGCCAGCAGCTTTACAGGCAATCAGCCCCAGCATTTT | - | TRBJ1-5 | TRBV7-9 | -
CATSAVEGGGYNEQFF | TGTGCCACCAGTGCCGTCGAGGGGGGGGGATACAATGAGCAGTTCTTC | once | TRBJ2-1 | TRBV24-1 | -
CASSQGQGVPETQYF | TGCGCCAGCAGCCAGGGACAGGGGGTCCCAGAGACCCAGTACTTC | - | TRBJ2-5 | TRBV4-1 | TRBD1
CSVEVGDRGYEQYF | TGCAGCGTGGAGGTGGGGGACAGGGGCTACGAGCAGTACTTC | - | TRBJ2-7 | TRBV29-1 | TRBD1
CASSQTTGGNEKLFF | TGTGCCAGCAGTCAAACGACAGGGGGGAATGAAAAACTGTTTTTT | few | TRBJ1-4 | TRBV28 | TRBD1
CASEGVTKLSSTGELFF | TGTGCCAGCGAAGGGGTAACAAAATTGTCGAGCACCGGGGAGCTGTTTTTT | - | TRBJ2-2 | TRBV28 | -
CASASGGGRITEAFF | TGTGCTAGTGCCTCCGGTGGCGGTAGAATTACTGAAGCTTTCTTT | - | TRBJ1-1 | TRBV12-5 | -
CASSESGGGHQPQHF | TGTGCCAGCAGTGAGTCGGGGGGCGGGCATCAGCCCCAGCATTTT | - | TRBJ1-5 | TRBV25-1 | -
CASRSTGGRAYEQYF | TGTGCCAGCAGATCCACAGGTGGACGAGCCTACGAGCAGTACTTC | - | TRBJ2-7 | TRBV28 | -
CASSLLAGGQQFF | TGTGCCAGCAGCCTTTTAGCGGGGGGCCAGCAGTTCTTC | once | TRBJ2-1 | TRBV7-3 | TRBD2
CASSLTPGQNNYGYTF | TGCGCCAGCAGCCTAACACCTGGACAGAATAACTATGGCTACACCTTC | once | TRBJ1-2 | TRBV4-1 | -
CASSPDGQGDYEQYF | TGTGCCAGCAGCCCTGACGGACAGGGAGATTACGAGCAGTACTTC | - | TRBJ2-7 | TRBV7-8 | TRBD1
CASASENYGYTF | TGTGCCAGCGCATCTGAGAACTATGGCTACACCTTC | - | TRBJ1-2 | TRBV2 | -
CASSVGETEAFF | TGTGCCAGCAGCGTCGGTGAGACTGAAGCTTTCTTT | - | TRBJ1-1 | TRBV11-3 | -
CASSFRNRNRPQHF | TGTGCCAGCAGTTTTCGCAACAGGAATCGGCCCCAGCATTTT | - | TRBJ1-5 | TRBV28 | -
CTSVGGGLTNEQFF | TGCACCAGCGTTGGTGGGGGACTTACAAATGAGCAGTTCTTC | - | TRBJ2-1 | TRBV29-1 | -